This record looks at one T cell receptor beta chain sequence and its context. Its antigen is unknown. This sample was taken from a study of shared clonotypes between healthy human individuals. General study findings and limits: For naive CD4 cells, 4% to 6% of clonotypes were shared across a handful of donors.

V was pared by 6 bases and J by 5 bases, with 8 bases of the junction left unmatched. The CDR3 runs to 16 residues. CDR1 and CDR2 from the germline V gene are MDHEN and SYDVKM. Healthy adults negative for HIV, lacking recent acute infections or vaccinations, served as donors. The method was immunoSEQ multiplex PCR; TCRdb's version includes in-frame clones alone and lacks a portion of them. The data hold over a million clones, with 98% observed a single time. This clonotype originated in a man younger than 40 in good health. This chain joins TRBV28 and TRBJ2-2, with 11 bases lining up with TRBD2. The sequenced material came from naive CD4+ T cells sorted from blood. Sample subset: CD45RA+ positively selected. CDR3 in amino acids: CASSPRLAGRTGELFF. For the CDR3, the DNA is TGTGCCAGCAGCCCTCGACTAGCGGGAAGAACCGGGGAGCTGTTTTTT.